This T cell receptor beta chain was recovered during a study of glioma-infiltrating T cells after dendritic cell vaccination. Isocitrate dehydrogenase mutation was absent in all glioblastoma patients. Germline CDR1 is LNHDA and CDR2 is SQIVND (reference sequence). This CDR3 comprises 17 residues. The V segment lost 10 bases and the J segment 2 bases; nucleotides outside the gene matches: 18. Here immunoSEQ multiplex PCR was the method, and the copy in TCRdb shows in-frame clones only, minus some. This sample has roughly 100,000 clones; over 75% occur once, and the top ten carry 2.5% to 3%. This sequence was found in a human donor with glioblastoma. Sequences were derived from blood, sampled before dendritic cell vaccination. This chain joins TRBV19 and TRBJ2-3; 7 bases agree with TRBD1. The CDR3 DNA is TGTGCCATCCAGTTGGCGATCCGGGACAGCTACACAGATACGCAGTATTTT. Encoded protein: CAIQLAIRDSYTDTQYF.